This T cell receptor beta chain derives from a study of regulatory dendritic cells for organ transplantation. Looking at the study overall: Regulatory dendritic cells came from monocytes given vitamin D3 and IL-10.

Turning to this clone: No antigen is known for it.

The V and J ends lost 4 bases and 2 bases respectively, with 12 bases between them. From germline, CDR1 is SGHRS and CDR2 YFSETQ. This CDR3 is built from 14 residues. Here immunoSEQ multiplex PCR was the method, and the copy in TCRdb shows in-frame clones only, minus some. The sample shows about 7,800 clones, around 70% of them seen only once. Allogeneic regulatory or mature dendritic cells were co-cultured for less than six days with CFSE-labeled sorted T cells at 1:10. V gene TRBV5-1 combines with J gene TRBJ1-2; D unresolved. Sequencing was performed on memory CD4+ T cells from blood cultured with dendritic cells. Stated subset: CD45RO+ memory T cells. This TCR was recovered from a human donor in good health. The CDR3 is CASSAGGGNYGYTF. CDR3 coding DNA: TGCGCCAGCAGCGCCGGAGGCGGAAACTATGGCTACACCTTC. Looking up the rest from reference TRBV5-1 and TRBJ1-2 gives the full variable domain: KAGVTQTPRYLIKTRGQQVTLSCSPISGHRSVSWYQQTPGQGLQFLFEYFSETQRNKGNFPGRFSGRQFSNSRSEMNVSTLELGDSALYLCASSAGGGNYGYTFGSGTRLTVV.